This T cell receptor (beta chain) was observed in a study of OX40 agonist ivuxolimab in advanced cancers. On the study more broadly: Partial responses occurred in three patients (one hepatocellular carcinoma, two cutaneous melanoma).

This CDR3 is built from 13 residues. The junction had 2 bases not matched to a gene; V was cut back by 3 bases and J by 2 bases. Germline values: CDR1 SGHNT, CDR2 YYREEE (reference sequence). Here immunoSEQ multiplex PCR was the method, and the copy in TCRdb shows in-frame clones only, minus some. Of 43,000 or so clones listed, roughly 84% are singletons. The sequence was collected from an adult with an advanced solid tumor such as melanoma, head and neck, liver or kidney cancer. V is TRBV5-4 and J is TRBJ2-7; TRBD1 matches at 7 bases. Sequencing used CD4+ or CD8+ T cells sorted from blood, obtained in a trial of the OX40 agonist ivuxolimab. In DNA, the CDR3 is TGTGCCAGCAGCTACGACAGGGCCTACGAGCAGTACTTC. Its translation is CASSYDRAYEQYF.